A selection of T cell receptor beta chains follows, all from one sample in a study of blood T cell repertoires in COVID-19. The table came from immunoSEQ multiplex PCR; TCRdb's copy has only in-frame clones and leaves some out. The sample consists of around 38,000 clones, roughly nine tenths of them appearing once. Sequenced material: peripheral blood. The receptors stem from a human donor in a cohort sampled during active COVID-19. Both conserved end residues are part of each CDR3. The order of the fields is V gene, J gene, clone size, D gene, CDR3 protein, CDR3 DNA. D genes are given only for firm matches. Clone size appears in some rows only: once, few, many, or a class for an expanded clone.

V: TRBV7-2; J: TRBJ2-5; size: NA; D: TRBD2; CDR3: CASSLASGSGGTQYF; DNA: TGTGCCAGCAGCTTGGCGAGCGGGAGCGGAGGGACCCAGTACTTC
V: TRBV3-1/TRBV3-2; J: TRBJ2-1; size: NA; D: TRBD2; CDR3: CASSQSGGVANEQFF; DNA: TGTGCCAGCAGCCAATCGGGGGGGGTAGCAAATGAGCAGTTCTTC
V: TRBV10-3; J: TRBJ2-2; size: NA; D: NA; CDR3: CAISDPLRPAQGELFF; DNA: TGTGCCATCAGTGACCCCCTCAGGCCAGCCCAAGGGGAGCTGTTTTTT
V: TRBV7-8; J: TRBJ1-2; size: NA; D: TRBD1; CDR3: CASSREEGQAYGYTF; DNA: TGTGCCAGCAGCCGAGAGGAGGGACAGGCCTATGGCTACACCTTC
V: TRBV19; J: TRBJ2-2; size: NA; D: NA; CDR3: CASSIQGGETGELFF; DNA: TGTGCCAGTAGTATCCAGGGGGGAGAAACCGGGGAGCTGTTTTTT
V: TRBV19; J: TRBJ1-1; size: NA; D: TRBD1; CDR3: CASRTDRGMNTEAFF; DNA: TGTGCCAGTAGGACGGACAGGGGGATGAACACTGAAGCTTTCTTT
V: TRBV4-1; J: TRBJ1-3; size: NA; D: TRBD1; CDR3: CASSQDPPTGINTIYF; DNA: TGCGCCAGCAGCCAAGATCCCCCGACAGGGATAAACACCATATATTTT
V: TRBV7-8; J: TRBJ1-5; size: NA; D: TRBD1; CDR3: CASSSQGYQPQHF; DNA: TGTGCCAGCAGCTCACAGGGGTATCAGCCCCAGCATTTT
V: TRBV6-5; J: TRBJ2-2; size: NA; D: NA; CDR3: CASSFAPYTGELFF; DNA: TGTGCCAGCAGTTTTGCGCCCTACACCGGGGAGCTGTTTTTT
V: TRBV6-4; J: TRBJ2-7; size: NA; D: TRBD1; CDR3: CASSGGTGSEQYF; DNA: TGTGCCAGCAGCGGCGGGACAGGGAGCGAGCAGTACTTC
V: TRBV29-1; J: TRBJ1-1; size: NA; D: TRBD1; CDR3: CSVSRDRGTEAFF; DNA: TGCAGCGTTAGCCGGGACAGGGGTACTGAAGCTTTCTTT
V: TRBV2; J: TRBJ2-5; size: NA; D: NA; CDR3: CASGIGTIDQYF; DNA: TGTGCCAGCGGAATCGGGACAATAGACCAGTACTTC
V: TRBV5-4; J: TRBJ2-7; size: NA; D: TRBD2; CDR3: CASSLAGTRGVEQYF; DNA: TGTGCCAGCAGCTTGGCCGGGACTAGGGGCGTAGAGCAGTACTTC
V: TRBV11-2; J: TRBJ2-3; size: NA; D: NA; CDR3: CASSFQGSTDTQYF; DNA: TGTGCCAGCAGCTTTCAGGGAAGCACAGATACGCAGTATTTT
V: TRBV2; J: TRBJ2-1; size: few; D: NA; CDR3: CASTGGGGYNEQFF; DNA: TGTGCCAGCACCGGGGGAGGGGGTTACAATGAGCAGTTCTTC
V: TRBV25-1; J: TRBJ1-3; size: NA; D: NA; CDR3: CASRPVGSSGNTIYF; DNA: TGTGCCAGCCGTCCAGTGGGGAGCTCTGGAAACACCATATATTTT
V: TRBV3-1/TRBV3-2; J: TRBJ2-1; size: NA; D: TRBD1; CDR3: CASSPIFRGRDNEQFF; DNA: TGTGCCAGCAGTCCCATTTTCAGGGGGCGCGACAATGAGCAGTTCTTC
V: TRBV7-8; J: TRBJ1-6; size: NA; D: NA; CDR3: CASSHSQSPLHF; DNA: TGTGCCAGCAGCCACAGCCAATCACCCCTCCACTTT
V: TRBV10-3; J: TRBJ1-5; size: NA; D: NA; CDR3: CAISESRGGNQPQHF; DNA: TGTGCCATCAGTGAATCCAGGGGAGGCAATCAGCCCCAGCATTTT
V: TRBV5-8; J: TRBJ2-3; size: few; D: NA; CDR3: CATSSGRFTDTQYF; DNA: TGTGCCACCAGTAGCGGCAGATTTACAGATACGCAGTATTTT
V: TRBV6-6; J: TRBJ2-7; size: NA; D: NA; CDR3: CASSLTQMKYEQYF; DNA: TGTGCCAGCAGTTTAACACAGATGAAGTACGAGCAGTACTTC
V: TRBV5-4; J: TRBJ2-5; size: NA; D: TRBD2; CDR3: CASSLASGRIQETQYF; DNA: TGTGCCAGCAGCTTGGCTAGCGGGAGGATCCAAGAGACCCAGTACTTC
V: TRBV6-5; J: TRBJ1-5; size: NA; D: NA; CDR3: CASSAGRGGGQPQHF; DNA: TGTGCCAGCAGCGCCGGACGGGGGGGAGGTCAGCCCCAGCATTTT
V: TRBV7-2; J: TRBJ1-1; size: once; D: TRBD1; CDR3: CASSPGQGRPDTEAFF; DNA: TGTGCCAGCAGCCCAGGACAGGGGCGACCGGACACTGAAGCTTTCTTT
V: TRBV25-1; J: TRBJ1-1; size: NA; D: NA; CDR3: CASSRGEDTEAFF; DNA: TGTGCCAGCAGCAGGGGTGAAGACACTGAAGCTTTCTTT
V: TRBV5-1; J: TRBJ2-1; size: NA; D: NA; CDR3: CASSPTPGNEQFF; DNA: TGCGCCAGCAGCCCCACCCCGGGAAATGAGCAGTTCTTC
V: TRBV4-1; J: TRBJ1-6; size: few; D: TRBD1; CDR3: CASSQVGQGSSPLHF; DNA: TGCGCCAGCAGCCAAGTGGGACAGGGGAGTTCACCCCTCCACTTT
V: TRBV5-1; J: TRBJ2-1; size: NA; D: NA; CDR3: CASSPTGLGNNEQFF; DNA: TGCGCCAGCAGCCCCACAGGGCTCGGGAACAATGAGCAGTTCTTC
V: TRBV7-9; J: TRBJ2-3; size: NA; D: TRBD2; CDR3: CASSSSGSTDTQYF; DNA: TGTGCCAGCAGTTCTAGCGGTAGCACAGATACGCAGTATTTT
V: TRBV2; J: TRBJ2-2; size: NA; D: TRBD2; CDR3: CASSPTSGGPNTGELFF; DNA: TGTGCCAGCAGCCCGACTAGCGGGGGCCCGAACACCGGGGAGCTGTTTTTT
V: TRBV6-5; J: TRBJ2-1; size: NA; D: TRBD2; CDR3: CASSYSASGGNEQFF; DNA: TGTGCCAGCAGTTACTCAGCTAGCGGGGGCAATGAGCAGTTCTTC
V: TRBV6-4; J: TRBJ2-1; size: NA; D: TRBD2; CDR3: CASSESIAGGQFF; DNA: TGTGCCAGCAGTGAGTCAATAGCGGGGGGGCAGTTCTTC
V: TRBV21-1; J: TRBJ1-6; size: few; D: NA; CDR3: CASRKGLLQDSPLHF; DNA: TGTGCCAGCAGAAAAGGGCTTTTACAGGATTCACCCCTCCACTTT
V: TRBV6-1; J: TRBJ1-5; size: NA; D: NA; CDR3: CASSEGRAVRSQPQHF; DNA: TGTGCCAGCAGTGAGGGCAGGGCAGTCCGAAGTCAGCCCCAGCATTTT
V: TRBV5-6; J: TRBJ1-1; size: NA; D: TRBD1; CDR3: CASSLGGAGGEAFF; DNA: TGTGCCAGCAGCTTGGGTGGGGCAGGGGGCGAAGCTTTCTTT
V: TRBV18; J: TRBJ1-1; size: NA; D: NA; CDR3: CASSLGRQGNTEAFF; DNA: TGTGCCAGCTCTTTGGGCCGGCAGGGGAACACTGAAGCTTTCTTT
V: TRBV4-1; J: TRBJ2-3; size: NA; D: NA; CDR3: CASSQVVRDTQYF; DNA: TGCGCCAGCAGCCAAGTCGTCAGAGATACGCAGTATTTT
V: TRBV18; J: TRBJ2-1; size: NA; D: NA; CDR3: CASSPPGQRRDEQFF; DNA: TGTGCCAGCTCACCCCCAGGGCAGAGAAGGGATGAGCAGTTCTTC
V: TRBV5-1; J: TRBJ2-5; size: NA; D: NA; CDR3: CASSLVVETQYF; DNA: TGCGCCAGCAGCTTGGTAGTCGAGACCCAGTACTTC
V: TRBV30; J: TRBJ2-2; size: NA; D: NA; CDR3: CAWKGINTGELFF; DNA: TGTGCCTGGAAGGGGATTAACACCGGGGAGCTGTTTTTT
V: TRBV20-1; J: TRBJ1-2; size: once; D: NA; CDR3: CSATEGVGYTF; DNA: TGCAGTGCTACCGAAGGGGTCGGCTACACCTTC
V: TRBV19; J: TRBJ2-1; size: NA; D: NA; CDR3: CASSIISTPYNEQFF; DNA: TGTGCCAGTAGTATTATTTCGACACCCTACAATGAGCAGTTCTTC
V: TRBV5-8; J: TRBJ2-5; size: NA; D: NA; CDR3: CASSHRTRGETQYF; DNA: TGTGCCAGCAGCCACCGGACTAGGGGGGAGACCCAGTACTTC
V: TRBV6-6; J: TRBJ1-2; size: few; D: NA; CDR3: CASSYAGIGYGYTF; DNA: TGTGCCAGCAGTTACGCGGGGATCGGCTATGGCTACACCTTC